The rows below give T cell receptor beta chains drawn from one sample of a study of CXCR3-negative and CXCR3-positive naive CD8 T cells. Each CDR3 protein gets one entry in TCRdb, which reprocessed the 5' RACE reads and gives no DNA. The sample includes 46,000 or so distinct CDR3 sequences. Sequenced input: naive CXCR3- CD8+ T cells from blood. The receptor set was obtained from a human donor in good health. Some clones in this sample may be carry-over from other donors' samples. Both conserved end residues are part of each CDR3.

V,J,CDR3
TRBV29-1,TRBJ2-7,CSGRDSSSEQYF
TRBV9,TRBJ2-3,CASSVLAGDTDTQYF
TRBV2,TRBJ2-1,CASKASGGVDEQFF
TRBV7-8,TRBJ2-7,CASSLEDILYERQYF
TRBV28,TRBJ2-7,CASSLWPYEQYF
TRBV7-8,TRBJ1-2,CASSLGAGQGYTF
TRBV12-3/TRBV12-4,TRBJ2-7,CASSSTLRAHEQYF
TRBV6-2/TRBV6-3,TRBJ2-7,CASSYSSLYEQYF
TRBV5-1,TRBJ1-1,CASSFSGFGTEAFF
TRBV7-2,TRBJ2-3,CASSYMEDTQYF
TRBV12-3/TRBV12-4,TRBJ2-5,CASSFTGRQETQYF
TRBV7-9,TRBJ1-1,CASSLVTGANTEAFF
TRBV29-1,TRBJ2-7,CSVVGQGDLYEQYF
TRBV5-1,TRBJ2-7,CASRPWDGNYEQYF
TRBV7-2,TRBJ2-3,CASSLVVSGGHLDTQYF
TRBV24-1,TRBJ2-1,CATSDLPLVSSYNEQFF
TRBV6-6,TRBJ2-7,CASSPSGQGPYEQYF
TRBV4-3,TRBJ2-7,CASSQDRSYEQYF
TRBV27,TRBJ2-5,CASSARGRETQYF
TRBV21-1,TRBJ2-4,CASSLLGPLGGIQYF
TRBV29-1,TRBJ2-7,CSVVHAGTYEQYF
TRBV7-2,TRBJ2-5,CASSLSWETQYF
TRBV5-1,TRBJ2-7,CASSSQSFYEQYF
TRBV27,TRBJ2-7,CASSFIAGGFSYEQYF
TRBV6-6,TRBJ2-7,CASSQVSPFYEQYF
TRBV29-1,TRBJ2-7,CSVEDISYEQYF
TRBV29-1,TRBJ2-7,CSARVHYEQYF
TRBV29-1,TRBJ2-2,CSVVQGAGELFF
TRBV29-1,TRBJ2-4,CSVEDRTPLAKNIQYF
TRBV6-2/TRBV6-3,TRBJ2-3,CASGSLGGFTDTQYF
TRBV15,TRBJ2-1,CATSSRTGSNEQFF
TRBV7-8,TRBJ2-5,CASSPGGIQETQYF
TRBV12-3/TRBV12-4,TRBJ2-3,CASSVLLGTDTQYF
TRBV20-1,TRBJ1-5,CSARERREQIYSNQPQHF
TRBV4-3,TRBJ2-7,CASSPKPGYEQYF
TRBV7-9,TRBJ1-6,CASSSAQGADSPLHF
TRBV7-9,TRBJ2-1,CASSHPLAGGYLAYNEQFF
TRBV12-3/TRBV12-4,TRBJ1-2,CASSFSGHGAYGYTF
TRBV19,TRBJ2-2,CASTRGRTGLEGTPGELFF
TRBV27,TRBJ1-3,CASSFSSGNTIYF
TRBV13,TRBJ2-1,CASSTPQGTDDNEQFF
TRBV29-1,TRBJ1-4,CSVLGTGVEKLFF
TRBV28,TRBJ2-1,CASKGLAGGYEQFF
TRBV20-1,TRBJ1-1,CSARNERARGEAFF
TRBV10-3,TRBJ2-3,CASRSSGHPGTDTQYF
TRBV27,TRBJ2-5,CASSSLTSYEETQYF
TRBV7-9,TRBJ2-3,CASSLPAETDTDTQYF
TRBV6-6,TRBJ1-5,CASSFPGRDQPQHF